Here is one T cell receptor beta chain with its context. Its antigen is not yet known. No base-level quality is on record; no much larger clone is a single base apart. The germline ends are 9 bases apart after V is trimmed by 0 bases and J by 6 bases. The CDR1 and CDR2 encoded by the germline V gene are SGDLS and YYNGEE. The CDR3 runs 14 residues from the cysteine to the phenylalanine. Left in the record is the CDR3 DNA by itself, 42 bases read in frame from the first base. Enrolling through a virtual design, the prospective study's participants ranged in age from roughly 18 to 89 years and lived across more than 20 United States geographic areas. To assign participants to cohorts, the prospective study relied on clinical history that participants themselves reported in a screening survey and a study questionnaire. For ImmuneRACE Cohort 3, a participant was defined as recovered based on two consecutive negative NP/OP PCR tests, clearance by a healthcare professional, or resolution of symptoms. In the prospective study, mobile phlebotomists collected whole blood, serum and a nasopharyngeal or oropharyngeal swab from each participant. Over an approximately two-month period, participants in the prospective study had the option of providing additional blood draws and questionnaires. Blood samples from the prospective study were shipped frozen or at room temperature prior to DNA extraction.

The immunoSEQ Assay, a bias-controlled multiplex PCR, was used to amplify TCRbeta CDR3 regions from genomic DNA. The original methods were these. Nucleated cell counts per sample were estimated from amplification of reference gene primers within the assay. Sequence reads were collapsed and filtered to measure the absolute abundance of every unique TCRbeta CDR3 rearrangement. For each sample, productive Simpson clonality was calculated as the square root of Simpson's diversity index across productive rearrangements. TCRdb's version of the immuneACCESS table is confined to in-frame rearrangements and falls short of the full clone set. An unresolved V gene accounts for under half of the shortfall where checked; the remainder is of unknown origin. V and J calls and clone size are copied from that table; D and trimming were computed from the DNA. The sample contains approximately 330,000 clones, roughly 86% of them found a single time. The ten largest clones capture around 9% of the sample.

This specimen belongs to a study of blood T cell repertoires in COVID-19 (dated by TCRdb to the early 2020s). For the study in its entirety: Samples covering the acute and convalescent phases of COVID-19 were provided by collaborators in the United States, Italy and Spain. Subjects who had been exposed to COVID-19, were actively infected with it, or had recovered from it provided the deeply sampled blood TCRbeta repertoires that made up the dataset. Samples were obtained from the ongoing ImmuneRACE study (first 160 participants) and from over 1,000 subjects provided by 6 global collaborators. Nearly every sample came with metadata listing a de-identified subject ID, COVID-19 status, age in years and sex. HLA class I and class II types, where available, came from metadata supplied by the sample provider rather than from assay-based typing. A freely available public database, intended as a resource for researchers studying the immune response to SARS-CoV-2, is where the repertoires were released. The prospective study material was composed of cDNA or gDNA derived from T cells, B-cell-depleted T cells, or PBMCs.

On the study overall, not on this receptor specifically: The quantity of clinical and demographic metadata differed by source and by participant and was supplied without curation.

This receptor was obtained from a woman in her twenties or thirties who had recovered from COVID-19. The sample comprised PBMCs or T cells enriched from blood (not recorded which). This chain joins TRBV9 to TRBJ2-2, with the identity of the D gene unclear. This receptor carries the CDR3 CASSVATSAGELFF. The DNA sequence is as follows: TGTGCCAGCAGCGTAGCTACGTCGGCCGGGGAGCTGTTTTTT.